The 6 T cell receptor beta chains below all came from one sample that was sequenced in a study of siplizumab effects on memory and regulatory T cells. Generated by immunoSEQ multiplex PCR, the TCRdb table keeps only in-frame clones and is missing some. This sample yields about 94,000 clones, of which about 94% are seen a single time; over 0.25% belongs to the top ten. Source material: non-Treg CD4+ T cells sorted from blood. The receptor source for this set is a human donor in good health.

This clone was picked up one time. The chain uses TRBV10-2 and TRBJ2-1; a weak D match, TRBD2 (6 bases). Germline CDR1 is WSHSY and CDR2 is SAAADI. Trimming removed 2 bases from V and 4 bases from J, with 21 bases in between. The CDR3 loop spans 18 amino acids. The CDR3 is CASSEGWGGETSYNEQFF. The CDR3 DNA follows: TGCGCCAGCAGTGAGGGCTGGGGCGGGGAGACTTCATACAATGAGCAGTTCTTC.

The chain links TRBV5-6 to TRBJ2-1, with 9 bases identical to TRBD2. Looked up from germline, CDR1 is SGHDT and CDR2 is YYEEEE. CDR3 length: 16 amino acids. Trimming took 3 bases from V and 7 from J; bases not matched to a gene: 11. In nucleotides, the CDR3 is TGTGCCAGCAGCTCCGACAGCGGGAGGATTGGTAATGAGCAGTTCTTC. Translating gives CASSSDSGRIGNEQFF.

The rearrangement links TRBV19 to TRBJ1-5, with a possible D match to TRBD1 (6 bases). The CDR3 runs to 13 residues. Germline assignment: CDR1 LNHDA and CDR2 SQIVND (reference sequence). V was shortened by 6 bases and J by 6 bases, with 12 bases between the two germline ends. CDR3 sequence (DNA): TGTGCCAGTAGATGGGGGGCCTTTCAGCCCCAGCATTTT. Its translation is CASRWGAFQPQHF.

The chain combines TRBV14 with TRBJ1-5; possible D gene TRBD1, 5 bases. The germline V gene encodes CDR1 SGHDN and CDR2 FVKESK. CDR3 length equals 15 residues. V lost 4 bases and J lost 3, with 13 bases in between. The CDR3 coding sequence is TGTGCCAGCAGCCCTGGGACCGTCTCCAATCAGCCCCAGCATTTT. Encoded protein: CASSPGTVSNQPQHF.

This clone was seen just once. This chain connects TRBV5-4 to TRBJ1-6; possible D gene TRBD1, 6 bases. Germline CDR1 is SGHNT and CDR2 is YYREEE (reference sequence). This CDR3 is built from 15 residues. V gave up 0 bases and J gave up 5 bases, with 9 bases separating them. CDR3 nucleotides: TGTGCCAGCAGCTTGGGGACAGCAAATAATTCACCCCTCCACTTT. Translating gives CASSLGTANNSPLHF. Filled out from reference TRBV5-4 and TRBJ1-6, the complete variable domain reads ETGVTQSPTHLIKTRGQQVTLRCSSQSGHNTVSWYQQALGQGPQFIFQYYREEENGRGNFPPRFSGLQFPNYSSELNVNALELDDSALYLCASSLGTANNSPLHFGNGTRLTVT.

The CDR3 loop reads CASSDSVAARLPQFF. The CDR3 DNA reads as TGTGCCAGCAGTGACTCAGTGGCAGCCAGGTTACCGCAGTTCTTC. The J gene is TRBJ2-1, the V gene TRBV6-4, with unresolved D. The CDR3 totals 15 residues. Per the germline V gene, CDR1 is MRHNA and CDR2 is SNTAGT. V was pared by 0 bases and J by 12 bases, with 18 bases between.